The next 15 T cell receptor beta chains were all read from a single sample in a study of OX40 agonist ivuxolimab in advanced cancers. Profiling relied on immunoSEQ multiplex PCR, and the TCRdb table lists in-frame clones only, not all of them. The data hold 75,000 to 90,000 clones, with roughly 89% observed a single time. Sequences were derived from CD4+ or CD8+ T cells sorted from blood, sampled in a trial of the OX40 agonist ivuxolimab. The receptors were gathered from an adult with an advanced solid tumor such as melanoma, head and neck, liver or kidney cancer.

This chain uses TRBV11-3 with TRBJ2-1; D may be TRBD1 or TRBD2 (5 bases each). CDR1 is SGHNT, CDR2 YENEEA, per germline. There are 15 residues in the CDR3. V was clipped by 0 bases and J by 7 bases, with 13 bases between them. The DNA of the CDR3 is TGTGCCAGCAGCTTAGATCAGGTGGGGGTGAATGAGCAGTTCTTC. It yields the protein CASSLDQVGVNEQFF.

This chain connects TRBV4-3 to TRBJ2-2; D is unclear. V lost 0 bases to trimming and J lost 6 bases, with 5 bases between them. Germline CDR1 is LGHNA and CDR2 is YSLEER. There are 13 residues in the CDR3. The chain's CDR3 is CASSQDFPGELFF. The CDR3 region has the DNA TGCGCCAGCAGCCAAGACTTCCCCGGGGAGCTGTTTTTT.

The chain carries TRBV30 and TRBJ2-7; the D is unclear. CDR1 is GTSNPN and CDR2 is SVGIG in the germline V gene (reference sequence). The V end was cut by 0 bases, the J end by 3 bases, with 6 bases between. The CDR3 sequence is 12 residues long. The CDR3 reads CAWSVGFYEQYF. As DNA, the CDR3 is TGTGCCTGGAGTGTGGGCTTCTACGAGCAGTACTTC.

This chain uses TRBV7-2 with TRBJ2-1, with 7 bases that match TRBD2. The CDR3 runs to 13 residues. Germline V CDR1 and CDR2: SGHTA, FQGNSA. V dropped 3 bases and J dropped 10; count of bases not matched to a gene: 6. The CDR3 loop reads CASSFAGTTEQFF. The DNA of the CDR3 is TGTGCCAGCAGCTTCGCCGGGACTACCGAGCAGTTCTTC.

The V call is TRBV6-6, the J call TRBJ2-1, with a tentative D call TRBD2 (6 bases). The CDR3 has 14 amino acids. Trimming took off 2 bases at V and 3 bases at J, with 8 bases between the two ends. Looked up from germline, CDR1 is MNHNY and CDR2 is SVGAGI (reference sequence). The CDR3 bases are TGTGCCAGCAGTTACGGGGGGAACTACAATGAGCAGTTCTTC. As protein: CASSYGGNYNEQFF.

This chain joins TRBV10-3 and TRBJ1-6; 7 bases are shared with TRBD1. CDR1 is ENHRY, CDR2 SYGVKD, per germline. The CDR3 loop spans 13 amino acids. Trimming removed 8 bases from V and 6 bases from J; junction bases left unmatched: 4. Here the CDR3 DNA reads TGTGCCATCGCGAGACAGGGTAATTCACCCCTCCACTTT. Translating gives CAIARQGNSPLHF.

This rearrangement joins TRBV15 to TRBJ1-5; 7 positions match TRBD1. The germline V gene encodes CDR1 LNHNV and CDR2 YYDKDF (reference sequence). The CDR3 covers 18 residues. V shed 3 bases, J shed 3 bases, and the junction held 14 bases outside the gene matches. CDR3: CATSSPLGQALPNQPQHF. The CDR3 bases are TGTGCCACCAGCAGCCCATTAGGACAGGCCCTACCCAATCAGCCCCAGCATTTT.

The chain recombines TRBV4-2 with TRBJ1-2, with D hard to call. Per germline, CDR1 LGHNA and CDR2 YNFKEQ. There are 10 residues in the CDR3. Deletions cut 2 bases from V and 10 bases from J, with 5 bases between. Here the CDR3 reads CASSQTFYTF. In DNA form, the CDR3 reads TGTGCCAGCAGCCAAACTTTCTACACCTTC.

This chain connects TRBV7-8 to TRBJ2-1; TRBD2 matches at 8 bases. Looked up from germline, CDR1 is SGHVS and CDR2 is FQNEAQ. V trimming: 1 base; J trimming: 4 bases; junction bases outside the gene matches: 3. The CDR3 extends over 15 amino acids. This chain's CDR3 is CASSLEAGGYNEQFF. In DNA form, the CDR3 reads TGTGCCAGCAGCTTAGAGGCGGGAGGATACAATGAGCAGTTCTTC.

The chain links TRBV21-1 to TRBJ2-5; TRBD2 is the table's D call and was not checked against the DNA. TRBV21-1 is a listed pseudogene. The CDR3 runs 18 residues. CDR3 sequence: CASSSYRTSGVSGETQYF. CDR3 sequence (DNA): TGTGCCAGCAGCAGCTACCGGACTAGCGGGGTCTCCGGAGAGACCCAGTACTTC.

V is TRBV29-1 and J is TRBJ2-1; 10 nucleotides align to TRBD2. Germline CDR1 SQVTM, CDR2 ANQGSEA. V trimming: 8 bases; J trimming: 0 bases; junction bases outside the gene matches: 19. The length of the CDR3 is 19 residues. CDR3 loop: CSPDLLAGAGKSSYNEQFF. The CDR3 DNA sequence: TGCAGCCCCGACCTCCTAGCGGGAGCAGGAAAGAGCTCCTACAATGAGCAGTTCTTC.

This chain links TRBV27 with TRBJ2-1; TRBD2 matches at 13 bases. Germline-derived CDR1 and CDR2 are MNHEY and SMNVEV (reference sequence). J was trimmed by 7 bases and V by 7 bases; bases with no gene match: 7. The CDR3 contains 15 residues. CDR3 sequence reads: CASIPGTSGVNEQFF. The CDR3, as DNA: TGTGCCAGCATCCCTGGGACTAGCGGGGTGAATGAGCAGTTCTTC.

The V gene is TRBV28, the J gene TRBJ2-1, with D perhaps matching TRBD1 or TRBD2 (5 bases each). CDR1 is MDHEN and CDR2 is SYDVKM in the germline V gene. The CDR3 sequence is 16 residues long. Trimming removed 4 bases from V and 4 bases from J, with 17 bases in between. The CDR3 coding sequence is TGTGCCAGCAGTTCGGACGCGATGGGACCTTACAATGAGCAGTTCTTC. It codes for CASSSDAMGPYNEQFF.

The chain couples TRBV5-6 to TRBJ2-7; D gene unclear. The V gene lost 2 bases and the J gene lost 0 bases, with 6 bases spanning the gap. The CDR3 runs 13 residues. Germline V lookup: CDR1 SGHDT, CDR2 YYEEEE. The CDR3 region has the DNA TGTGCCAGCAGCTTTACAGCCTCCTACGAGCAGTACGTC. This encodes CASSFTASYEQYV.

This clone appeared a single time. This chain joins TRBV11-3 and TRBJ1-1; D possibly corresponds to TRBD1 (5 bases). The CDR3 loop spans 15 amino acids. The germline V gene encodes CDR1 SGHNT and CDR2 YENEEA. Trimming removed 0 bases from V and 5 bases from J, with 13 bases in between. CDR3 amino acids: CASSLDYGGYTEAFF. In nucleotides, the CDR3 is TGTGCCAGCAGCTTAGATTACGGGGGTTATACTGAAGCTTTCTTT. The variable domain in full, with the rest retrieved from reference TRBV11-3 and TRBJ1-1, is EAGVVQSPRYKIIEKKQPVAFWCNPISGHNTLYWYLQNLGQGPELLIRYENEEAVDDSQLPKDRFSAERLKGVDSTLKIQPAELGDSAVYLCASSLDYGGYTEAFFGQGTRLTVV.